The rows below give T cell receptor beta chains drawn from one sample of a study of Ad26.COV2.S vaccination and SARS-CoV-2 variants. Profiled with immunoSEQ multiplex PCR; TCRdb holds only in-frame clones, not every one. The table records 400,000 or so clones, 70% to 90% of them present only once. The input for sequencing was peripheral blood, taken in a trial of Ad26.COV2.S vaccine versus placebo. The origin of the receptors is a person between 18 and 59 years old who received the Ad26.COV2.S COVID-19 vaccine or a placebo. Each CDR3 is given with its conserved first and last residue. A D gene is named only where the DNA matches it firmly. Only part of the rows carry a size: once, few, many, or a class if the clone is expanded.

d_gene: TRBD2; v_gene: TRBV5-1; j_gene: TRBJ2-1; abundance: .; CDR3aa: CASRLSGGDYNEQFF; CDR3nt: TGCGCCAGCAGGCTTAGCGGGGGGGACTACAATGAGCAGTTCTTC
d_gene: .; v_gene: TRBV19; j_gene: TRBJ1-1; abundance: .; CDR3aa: CASRETRNTEAFF; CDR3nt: TGTGCCAGTCGAGAAACGAGGAACACTGAAGCTTTCTTT
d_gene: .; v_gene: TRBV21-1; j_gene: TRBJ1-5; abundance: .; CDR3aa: CASSGQFSGQPQHF; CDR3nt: TGTGCCAGCAGCGGACAGTTCTCCGGTCAGCCCCAGCATTTT
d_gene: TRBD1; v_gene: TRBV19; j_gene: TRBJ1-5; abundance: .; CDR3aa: CASRGTGEYNQPQHF; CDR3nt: TGTGCCTCAAGGGGGACAGGGGAATACAATCAGCCCCAGCATTTT
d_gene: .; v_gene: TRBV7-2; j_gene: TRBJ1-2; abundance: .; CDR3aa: CASSLGRQLYGYTF; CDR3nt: TGTGCCAGCAGCTTAGGACGGCAACTCTATGGCTACACCTTC
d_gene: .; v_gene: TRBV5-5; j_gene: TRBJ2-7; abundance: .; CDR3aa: CASSFGPSSYEQYF; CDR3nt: TGTGCCAGCAGCTTCGGACCCAGCTCCTACGAGCAGTACTTC
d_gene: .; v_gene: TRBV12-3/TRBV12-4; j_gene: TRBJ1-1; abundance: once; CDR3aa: CASSLFSGTEAFF; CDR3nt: TGTGCCAGCAGTTTGTTTAGCGGCACTGAAGCTTTCTTT
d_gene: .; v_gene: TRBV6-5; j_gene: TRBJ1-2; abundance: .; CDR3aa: CATTGGYGYTF; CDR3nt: TGTGCCACTACGGGGGGCTATGGCTACACCTTC
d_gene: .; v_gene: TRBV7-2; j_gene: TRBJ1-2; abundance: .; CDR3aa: CASSLDKQANYGYTF; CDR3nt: TGTGCCAGCAGCCTGGACAAACAAGCTAACTATGGCTACACCTTC
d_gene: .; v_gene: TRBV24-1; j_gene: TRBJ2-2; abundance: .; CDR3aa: CATSDLTAGDTGELFF; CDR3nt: TGTGCCACCAGTGATTTGACAGCCGGGGATACCGGGGAGCTGTTTTTT
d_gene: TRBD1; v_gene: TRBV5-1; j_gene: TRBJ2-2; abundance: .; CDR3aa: CASSKGTGDNTGELFF; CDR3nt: TGCGCCAGCAGCAAGGGGACAGGGGATAACACCGGGGAGCTGTTTTTT
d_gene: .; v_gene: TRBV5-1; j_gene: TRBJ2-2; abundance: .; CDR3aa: CASSSYRGGEDTGELFF; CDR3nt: TGCGCCAGCAGCTCTTACAGGGGAGGAGAGGACACCGGGGAGCTGTTTTTT
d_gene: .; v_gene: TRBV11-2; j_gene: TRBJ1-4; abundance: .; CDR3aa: CASSFPPDEKLFF; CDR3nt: TGTGCCAGCAGCTTCCCCCCTGACGAAAAACTGTTTTTT
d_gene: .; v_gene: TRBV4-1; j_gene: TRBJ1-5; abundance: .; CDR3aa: CASSQVGGAQPQHF; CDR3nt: TGCGCCAGCAGCCAAGTCGGGGGAGCTCAGCCCCAGCATTTT
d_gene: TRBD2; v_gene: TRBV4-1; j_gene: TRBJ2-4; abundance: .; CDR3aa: CASSRLAGGPRDIQYF; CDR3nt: TGCGCCAGCAGCCGATTAGCGGGGGGGCCTCGGGACATTCAGTACTTC
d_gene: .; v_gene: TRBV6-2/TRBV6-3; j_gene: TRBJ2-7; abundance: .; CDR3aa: CASSYALYEQYF; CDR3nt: TGTGCCAGCAGTTACGCCCTTTACGAGCAGTACTTC
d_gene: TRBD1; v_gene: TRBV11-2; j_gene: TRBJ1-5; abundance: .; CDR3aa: CALGTGADQPQHF; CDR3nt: TGTGCCCTCGGGACAGGGGCGGATCAGCCCCAGCATTTT
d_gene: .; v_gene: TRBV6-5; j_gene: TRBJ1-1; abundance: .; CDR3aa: CASSYSTGMNTEAFF; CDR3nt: TGTGCCAGCAGTTACTCGACTGGGATGAACACTGAAGCTTTCTTT
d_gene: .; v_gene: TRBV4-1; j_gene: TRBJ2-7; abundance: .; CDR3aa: CASSQVGRINEQYF; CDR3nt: TGCGCCAGCAGCCAAGTTGGCAGGATCAACGAGCAGTACTTC
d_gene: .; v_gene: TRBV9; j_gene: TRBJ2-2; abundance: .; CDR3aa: CASSVEARGELFF; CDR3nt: TGTGCCAGCAGCGTAGAGGCACGTGGGGAGCTGTTTTTT